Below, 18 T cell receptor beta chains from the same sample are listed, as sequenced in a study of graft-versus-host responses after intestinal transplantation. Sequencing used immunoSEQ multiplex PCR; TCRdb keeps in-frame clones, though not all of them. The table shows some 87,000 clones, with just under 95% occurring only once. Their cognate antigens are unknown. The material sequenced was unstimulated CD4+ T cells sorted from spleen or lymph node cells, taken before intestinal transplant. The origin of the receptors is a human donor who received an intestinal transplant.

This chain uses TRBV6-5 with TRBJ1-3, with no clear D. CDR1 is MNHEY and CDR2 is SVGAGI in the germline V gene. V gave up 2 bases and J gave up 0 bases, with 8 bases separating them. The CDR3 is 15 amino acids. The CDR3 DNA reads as TGTGCCAGCAGTTACGGGTATCCCTCTGGAAACACCATATATTTT. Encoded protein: CASSYGYPSGNTIYF.

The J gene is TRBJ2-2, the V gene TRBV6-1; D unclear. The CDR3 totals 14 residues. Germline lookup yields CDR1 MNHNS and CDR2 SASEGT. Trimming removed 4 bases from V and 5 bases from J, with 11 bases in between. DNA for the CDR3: TGTGCCAGCAGTGTTGCCTTCACAACCGGGGAGCTGTTTTTT. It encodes CASSVAFTTGELFF.

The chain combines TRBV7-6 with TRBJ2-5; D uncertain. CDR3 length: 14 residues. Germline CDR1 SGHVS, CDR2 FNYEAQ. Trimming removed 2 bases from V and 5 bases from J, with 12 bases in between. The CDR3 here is CASSLTSVRETQYF. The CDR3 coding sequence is TGTGCCAGCAGCTTAACCTCAGTCAGGGAGACCCAGTACTTC.

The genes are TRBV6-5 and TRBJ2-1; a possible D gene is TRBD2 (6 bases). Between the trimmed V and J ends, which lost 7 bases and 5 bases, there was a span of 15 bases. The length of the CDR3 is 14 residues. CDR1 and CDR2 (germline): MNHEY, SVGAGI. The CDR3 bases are TGTGCCAGCACCTCGGGGTGGGGGGACAATGAGCAGTTCTTC. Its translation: CASTSGWGDNEQFF.

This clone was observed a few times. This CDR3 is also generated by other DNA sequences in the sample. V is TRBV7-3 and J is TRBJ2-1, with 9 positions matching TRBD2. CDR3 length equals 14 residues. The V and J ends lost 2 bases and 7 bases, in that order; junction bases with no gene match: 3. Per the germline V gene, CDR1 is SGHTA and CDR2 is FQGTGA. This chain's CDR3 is CASSLAGGPNEQFF. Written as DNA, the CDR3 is TGTGCCAGCAGCTTAGCGGGAGGGCCGAATGAGCAGTTCTTC.

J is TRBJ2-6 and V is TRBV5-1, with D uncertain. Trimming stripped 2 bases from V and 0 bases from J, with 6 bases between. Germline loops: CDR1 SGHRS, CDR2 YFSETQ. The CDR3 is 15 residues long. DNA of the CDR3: TGCGCCAGCAGCTTACTTAGCTCTGGGGCCAACGTCCTGACTTTC. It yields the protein CASSLLSSGANVLTF. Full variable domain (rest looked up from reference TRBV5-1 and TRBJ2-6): KAGVTQTPRYLIKTRGQQVTLSCSPISGHRSVSWYQQTPGQGLQFLFEYFSETQRNKGNFPGRFSGRQFSNSRSEMNVSTLELGDSALYLCASSLLSSGANVLTFGAGSRLTVL.

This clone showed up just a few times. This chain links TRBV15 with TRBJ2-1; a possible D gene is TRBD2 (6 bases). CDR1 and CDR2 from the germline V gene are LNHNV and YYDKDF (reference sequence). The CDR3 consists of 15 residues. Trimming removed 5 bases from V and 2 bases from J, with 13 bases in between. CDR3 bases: TGTGCCACCAGCTTTCTAGCGATTACCTACAATGAGCAGTTCTTC. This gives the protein CATSFLAITYNEQFF.

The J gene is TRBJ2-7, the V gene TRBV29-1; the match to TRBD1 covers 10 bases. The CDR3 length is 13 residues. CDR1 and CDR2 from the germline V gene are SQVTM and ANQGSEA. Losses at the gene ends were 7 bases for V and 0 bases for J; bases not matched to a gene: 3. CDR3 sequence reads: CSGRDRGSYEQYF. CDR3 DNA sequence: TGCAGCGGCCGGGACAGGGGCTCCTACGAGCAGTACTTC.

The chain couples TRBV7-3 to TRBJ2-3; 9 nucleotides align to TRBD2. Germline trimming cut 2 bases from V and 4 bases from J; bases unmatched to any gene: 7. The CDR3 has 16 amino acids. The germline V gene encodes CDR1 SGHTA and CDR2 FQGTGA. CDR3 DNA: TGTGCCAGCAGCTTATTGATAGCGGGAGCGTCAGATACGCAGTATTTT. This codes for CASSLLIAGASDTQYF.

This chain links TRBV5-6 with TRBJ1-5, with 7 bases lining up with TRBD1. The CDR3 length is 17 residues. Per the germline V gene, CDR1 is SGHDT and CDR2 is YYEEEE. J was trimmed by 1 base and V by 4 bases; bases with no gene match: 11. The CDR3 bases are TGTGCCAGCAGCGTCTCAACGACAGGGATCAGCAATCAGCCCCAGCATTTT. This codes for CASSVSTTGISNQPQHF.

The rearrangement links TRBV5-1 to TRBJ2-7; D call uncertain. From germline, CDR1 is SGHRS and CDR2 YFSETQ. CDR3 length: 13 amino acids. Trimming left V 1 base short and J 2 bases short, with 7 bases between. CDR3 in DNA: TGCGCCAGCAGCTTGACTAACGCCTACGAGCAGTACTTC. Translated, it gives CASSLTNAYEQYF.

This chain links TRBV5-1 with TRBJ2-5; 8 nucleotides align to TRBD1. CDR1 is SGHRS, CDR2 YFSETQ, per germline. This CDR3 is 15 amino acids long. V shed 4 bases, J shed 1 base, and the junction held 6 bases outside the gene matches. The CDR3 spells CASSPWDRTQETQYF. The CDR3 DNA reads TGCGCCAGCAGCCCCTGGGACAGGACCCAAGAGACCCAGTACTTC.

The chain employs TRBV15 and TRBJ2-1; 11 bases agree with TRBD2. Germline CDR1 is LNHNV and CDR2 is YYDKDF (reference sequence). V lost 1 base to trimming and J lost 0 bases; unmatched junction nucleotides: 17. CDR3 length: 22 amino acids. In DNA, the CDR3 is TGTGCCACCAGCAGAGGGCTAGCGGGAGGCCGCGCAAACCCAAGCTCCTACAATGAGCAGTTCTTC. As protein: CATSRGLAGGRANPSSYNEQFF.

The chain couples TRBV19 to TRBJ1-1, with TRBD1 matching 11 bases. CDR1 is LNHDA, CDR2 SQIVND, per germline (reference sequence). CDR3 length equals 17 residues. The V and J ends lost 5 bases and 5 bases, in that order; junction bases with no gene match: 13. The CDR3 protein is CASSLAGQGAGRTEAFF. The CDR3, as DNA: TGTGCCAGTAGTCTAGCCGGACAGGGGGCGGGGAGGACTGAAGCTTTCTTT.

The CDR3 spells CASSGRDYYYNEQFF. Written as DNA, the CDR3 is TGTGCCAGCAGTGGACGGGACTACTATTACAATGAGCAGTTCTTC. The chain has TRBV2 and TRBJ2-1, with 7 positions matching TRBD2. The CDR3 is made up of 15 amino acids. Unmatched junction bases numbered 7, after V lost 4 bases and J lost 4 bases. Germline CDR1 is SNHLY and CDR2 is FYNNEI. The full variable domain, its missing parts supplied by reference TRBV2 and TRBJ2-1, is EPEVTQTPSHQVTQMGQEVILRCVPISNHLYFYWYRQILGQKVEFLVSFYNNEISEKSEIFDDQFSVERPDGSNFTLKIRSTKLEDSAMYFCASSGRDYYYNEQFFGPGTRLTVL.

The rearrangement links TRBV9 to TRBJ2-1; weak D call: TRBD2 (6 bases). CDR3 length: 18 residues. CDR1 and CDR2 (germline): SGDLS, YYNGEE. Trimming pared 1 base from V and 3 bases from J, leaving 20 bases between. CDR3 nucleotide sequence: TGTGCCAGCAGCGTATCCCTTGGAACCGGGAGAGTCTACAATGAGCAGTTCTTC. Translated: CASSVSLGTGRVYNEQFF.

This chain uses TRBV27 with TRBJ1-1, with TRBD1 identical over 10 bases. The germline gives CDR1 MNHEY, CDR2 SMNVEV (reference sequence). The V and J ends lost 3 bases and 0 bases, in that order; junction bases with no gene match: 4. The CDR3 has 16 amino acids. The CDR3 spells CASSFRDRGLNTEAFF. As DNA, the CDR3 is TGTGCCAGCAGTTTTCGGGACAGGGGACTGAACACTGAAGCTTTCTTT.

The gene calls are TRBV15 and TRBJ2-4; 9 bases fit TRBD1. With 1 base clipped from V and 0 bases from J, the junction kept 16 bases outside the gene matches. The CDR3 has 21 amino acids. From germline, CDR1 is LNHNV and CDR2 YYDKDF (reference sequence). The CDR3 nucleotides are TGTGCCACCAGCAGAGGGGCTACAGGGGGCGCTGGGGTTCGAGCCAAAAACATTCAGTACTTC. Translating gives CATSRGATGGAGVRAKNIQYF.